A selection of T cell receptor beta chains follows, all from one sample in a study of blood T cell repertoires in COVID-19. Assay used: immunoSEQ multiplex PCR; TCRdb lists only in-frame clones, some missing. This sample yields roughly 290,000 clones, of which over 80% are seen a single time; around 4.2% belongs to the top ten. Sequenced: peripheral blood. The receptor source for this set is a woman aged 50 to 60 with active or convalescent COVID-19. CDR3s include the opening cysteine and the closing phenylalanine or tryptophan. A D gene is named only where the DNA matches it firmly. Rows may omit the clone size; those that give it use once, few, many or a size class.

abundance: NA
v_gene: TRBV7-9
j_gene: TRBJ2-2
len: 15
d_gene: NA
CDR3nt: TGTGCCAGCAGCTTGAGGGGAGGGAACACCGGGGAGCTGTTTTTT
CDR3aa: CASSLRGGNTGELFF

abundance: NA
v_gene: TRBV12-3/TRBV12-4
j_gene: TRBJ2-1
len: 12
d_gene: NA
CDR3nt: TGTGCCAGCAGTTACAGCCCCAATGAGCAGTTCTTC
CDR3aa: CASSYSPNEQFF

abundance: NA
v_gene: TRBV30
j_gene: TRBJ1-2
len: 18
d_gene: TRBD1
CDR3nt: TGTGCCTGGACCCCCCCCGGACAGGTCCTTCGATATAACTATGGCTACACCTTC
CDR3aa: CAWTPPGQVLRYNYGYTF

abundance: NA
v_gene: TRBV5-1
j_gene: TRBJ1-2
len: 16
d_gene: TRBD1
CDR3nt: TGCGCCAGCAGCTTGGCCTACAGGGGCTTATCATATGGCTACACCTTC
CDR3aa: CASSLAYRGLSYGYTF

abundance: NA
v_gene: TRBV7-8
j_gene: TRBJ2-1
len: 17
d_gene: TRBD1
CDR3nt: TGTGCCAGCAGCTTGGGACAGGGGGCGGTTAGTTACAATGAGCAGTTCTTC
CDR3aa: CASSLGQGAVSYNEQFF

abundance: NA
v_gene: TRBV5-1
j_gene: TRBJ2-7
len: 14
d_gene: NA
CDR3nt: TGCGCCAGCAGCTTGGCCGGGAATCCCTACGAGCAGTACTTC
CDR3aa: CASSLAGNPYEQYF

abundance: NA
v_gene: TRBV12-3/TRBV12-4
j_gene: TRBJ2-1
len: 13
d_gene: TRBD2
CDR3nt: TGTGCCAGCAGTTCCACGCCTAGCGGGCAACAGTTCTTC
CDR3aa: CASSSTPSGQQFF

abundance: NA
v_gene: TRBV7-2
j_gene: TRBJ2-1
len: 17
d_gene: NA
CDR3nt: TGTGCCAGCAGCTTCCCGCGCGGCAGGGGAAAGGGGTATGAGCAGTTCTTC
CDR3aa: CASSFPRGRGKGYEQFF

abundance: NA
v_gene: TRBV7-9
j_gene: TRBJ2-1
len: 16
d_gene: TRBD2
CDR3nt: TGTGCCAGCAGCTTAGGTAGCCTAGCGGGAGTCGGGGAGCAGTTCTTC
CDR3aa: CASSLGSLAGVGEQFF

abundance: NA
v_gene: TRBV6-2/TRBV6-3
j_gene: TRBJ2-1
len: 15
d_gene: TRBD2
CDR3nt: TGTGCCAGCGGCCGACTAGCGGGAGGATACAATGAGCAGTTCTTC
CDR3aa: CASGRLAGGYNEQFF

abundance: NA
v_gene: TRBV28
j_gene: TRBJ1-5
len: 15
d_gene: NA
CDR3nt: TGTGCCAGCAGTTCACCCACAGGGCCTATTAACCCCCAGCATTTT
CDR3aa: CASSSPTGPINPQHF

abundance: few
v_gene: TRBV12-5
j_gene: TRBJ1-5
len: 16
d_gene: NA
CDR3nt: TGTGCTAGTGGTTTGGTACGGGGCAGGGGATACCAGCCCCAGCATTTT
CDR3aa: CASGLVRGRGYQPQHF

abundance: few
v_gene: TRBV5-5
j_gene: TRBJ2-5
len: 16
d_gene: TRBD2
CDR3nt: TGTGCCAGCAGCGCCCTCGGCGGGAGGGAGGCAGAGACCCAGTACTTC
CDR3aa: CASSALGGREAETQYF

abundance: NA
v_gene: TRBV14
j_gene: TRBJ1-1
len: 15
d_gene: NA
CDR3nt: TGTGCCAGCAGCCAAGCCCGGGGTGCGAACACTGAAGCTTTCTTT
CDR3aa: CASSQARGANTEAFF

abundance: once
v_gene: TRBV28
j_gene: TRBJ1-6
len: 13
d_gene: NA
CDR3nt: TGTGCCAGCAGCCCCCCTTTTAATTCACCCCTCCACTTT
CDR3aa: CASSPPFNSPLHF

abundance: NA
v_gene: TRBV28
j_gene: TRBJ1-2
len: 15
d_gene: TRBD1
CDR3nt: TGTGCCAGCAGTTTCAGGACAGGGGGTTCCTATGGCTACACCTTC
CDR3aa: CASSFRTGGSYGYTF

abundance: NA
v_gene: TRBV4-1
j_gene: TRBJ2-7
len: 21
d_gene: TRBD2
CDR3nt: TGCGCCAGCAGCCAGAGGGGCTACAGGGGATCTAGCGGGAGCGAACCCTACGAGCAGTACTTC
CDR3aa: CASSQRGYRGSSGSEPYEQYF

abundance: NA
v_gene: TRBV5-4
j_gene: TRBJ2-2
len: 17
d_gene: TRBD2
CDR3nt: TGTGCCAGCAGCTTGGCTGGAGCTAGCGGGAGGGCCGGGGAGCTGTTTTTT
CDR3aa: CASSLAGASGRAGELFF

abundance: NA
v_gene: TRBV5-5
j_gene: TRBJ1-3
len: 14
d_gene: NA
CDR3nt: TGTGCCAGCAGCTTGGTCGGGTCTGGAAACACCATATATTTT
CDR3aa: CASSLVGSGNTIYF

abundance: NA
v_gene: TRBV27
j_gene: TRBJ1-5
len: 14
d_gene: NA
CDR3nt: TGTGCCAGCAGTTCCCCCTTGAGCAATCAGCCCCAGCATTTT
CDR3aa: CASSSPLSNQPQHF

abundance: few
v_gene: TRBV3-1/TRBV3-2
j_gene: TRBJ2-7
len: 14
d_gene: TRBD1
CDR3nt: TGTGCCAGCAGCCAAGTGGGACAGGGGTACGAGCAGTACTTC
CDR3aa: CASSQVGQGYEQYF

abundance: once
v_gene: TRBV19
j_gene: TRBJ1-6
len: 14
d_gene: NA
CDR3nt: TGTGCCAGTAGTATAGGGGGGGATAATTCACCCCTCCACTTT
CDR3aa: CASSIGGDNSPLHF

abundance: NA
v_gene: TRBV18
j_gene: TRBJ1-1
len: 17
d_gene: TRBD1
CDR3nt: TGTGCCAGCTCACCACCCAGGACAGGGGGCAGGAACACTGAAGCTTTCTTT
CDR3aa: CASSPPRTGGRNTEAFF

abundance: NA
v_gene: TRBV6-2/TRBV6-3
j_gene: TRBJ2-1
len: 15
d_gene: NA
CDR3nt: TGTGCCAGCAGTTACTCGATTGCGATTTACAATGAGCAGTTCTTC
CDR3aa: CASSYSIAIYNEQFF

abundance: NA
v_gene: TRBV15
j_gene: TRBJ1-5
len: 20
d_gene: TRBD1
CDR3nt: TGTGCCACCAGCAGAGCTATTCCCCGGGACAGGGGAAATAGCAATCAGCCCCAGCATTTT
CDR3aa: CATSRAIPRDRGNSNQPQHF

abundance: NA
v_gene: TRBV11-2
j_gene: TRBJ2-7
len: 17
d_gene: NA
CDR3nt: TGTGCCAGCAGCTTAGTGGGAGCGACTGCAACCCCCTACGAGCAGTACTTC
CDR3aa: CASSLVGATATPYEQYF

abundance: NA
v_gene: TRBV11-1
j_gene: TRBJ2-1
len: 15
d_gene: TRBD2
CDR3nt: TGTGCCAGCAGCTTAGGGCGGACTAGCGTCGATGAGCAGTTCTTC
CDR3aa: CASSLGRTSVDEQFF

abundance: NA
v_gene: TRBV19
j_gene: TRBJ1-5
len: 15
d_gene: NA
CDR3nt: TGTGCCAGTAGTGAGGTTTTGGGGGGTAATCAGCCCCAGCATTTT
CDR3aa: CASSEVLGGNQPQHF

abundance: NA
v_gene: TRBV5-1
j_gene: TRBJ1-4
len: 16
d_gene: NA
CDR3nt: TGCGCCAGCAGCTTGGTTGGCAGGGAAACTAATGAAAAACTGTTTTTT
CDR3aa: CASSLVGRETNEKLFF

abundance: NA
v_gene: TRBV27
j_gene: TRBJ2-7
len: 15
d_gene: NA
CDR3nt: TGTGCCAGCAGTTCGCAGTCGACAGGCTCCTACGAGCAGTACTTC
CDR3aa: CASSSQSTGSYEQYF

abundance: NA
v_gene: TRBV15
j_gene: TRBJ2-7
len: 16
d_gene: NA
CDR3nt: TGTGCCACCAGCAGAGACGTTGTGGGGCTATCCTACGAGCAGTACTTC
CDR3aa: CATSRDVVGLSYEQYF

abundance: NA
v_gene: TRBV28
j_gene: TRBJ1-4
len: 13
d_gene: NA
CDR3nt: TGTGCCAGCAGTTCTCGACAGTCTGAAAAACTGTTTTTT
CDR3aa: CASSSRQSEKLFF

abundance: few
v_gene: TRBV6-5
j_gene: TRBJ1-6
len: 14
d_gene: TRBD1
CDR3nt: TGTGCCAGCACCCCGACAGGGGGCTTTTCACCCCTCCACTTT
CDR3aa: CASTPTGGFSPLHF

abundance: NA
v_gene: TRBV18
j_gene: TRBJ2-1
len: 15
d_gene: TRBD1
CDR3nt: TGTGCCAGCTCACAGGGACAGGGGGCCTACAATGAGCAGTTCTTC
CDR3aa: CASSQGQGAYNEQFF

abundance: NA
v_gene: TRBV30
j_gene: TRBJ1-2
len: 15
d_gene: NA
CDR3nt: TGTGCCTGGAGTCCTTGGTCGACAGCTAATTATGGCTACACCTTC
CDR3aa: CAWSPWSTANYGYTF

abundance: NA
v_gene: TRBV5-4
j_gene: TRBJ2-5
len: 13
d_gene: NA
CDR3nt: TGTGCCAGCAGCGGCCCTAGGGGAGAGACCCAGTACTTC
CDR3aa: CASSGPRGETQYF

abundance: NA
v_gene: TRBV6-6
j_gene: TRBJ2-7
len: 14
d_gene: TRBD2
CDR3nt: TGTGCCAGCTCGGCGGAGGGAGGGTTGAGGGAGCAGTACTTC
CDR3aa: CASSAEGGLREQYF

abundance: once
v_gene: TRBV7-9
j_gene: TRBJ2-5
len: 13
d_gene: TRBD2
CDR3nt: TGTGCCAGCAGCCCGACTAGCCGGGAGACCCAGTACTTC
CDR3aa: CASSPTSRETQYF

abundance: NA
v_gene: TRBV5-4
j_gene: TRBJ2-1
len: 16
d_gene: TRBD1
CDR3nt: TGTGCCAGCAGCTCGGAAACAGGGACAGGGGTCAATGAGCAGTTCTTC
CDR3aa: CASSSETGTGVNEQFF

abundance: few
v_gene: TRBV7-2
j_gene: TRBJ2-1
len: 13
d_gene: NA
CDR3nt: TGTGCCAGCAGCTCAGGGTCCTACAATGAGCAGTTCTTC
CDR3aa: CASSSGSYNEQFF

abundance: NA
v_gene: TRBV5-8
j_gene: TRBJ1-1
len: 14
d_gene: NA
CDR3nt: TGTGCCAGCAGCTTGGTCCCGGGAAGCACTGAAGCTTTCTTT
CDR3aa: CASSLVPGSTEAFF

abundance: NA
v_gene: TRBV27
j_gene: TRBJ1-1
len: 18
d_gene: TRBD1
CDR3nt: TGTGCCAGCGGAAACGACTGGGACAGGGGACCTATGAACACTGAAGCTTTCTTT
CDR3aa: CASGNDWDRGPMNTEAFF

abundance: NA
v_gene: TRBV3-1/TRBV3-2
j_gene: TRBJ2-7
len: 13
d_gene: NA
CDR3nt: TGTGCCAGCAGCCAAGTCCGGGGAGACGAGCAGTACTTC
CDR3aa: CASSQVRGDEQYF

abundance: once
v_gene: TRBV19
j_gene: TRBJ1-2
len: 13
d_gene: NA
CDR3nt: TGTGCCAGTAGTATGGGCACCGCCTATGGCTACACCTTC
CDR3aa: CASSMGTAYGYTF

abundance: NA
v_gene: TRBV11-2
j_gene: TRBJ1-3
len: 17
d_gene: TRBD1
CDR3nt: TGTGCCAGCAGCTTAGAGTCCAGGGGGCCACCCAGAAACACCATATATTTT
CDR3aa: CASSLESRGPPRNTIYF

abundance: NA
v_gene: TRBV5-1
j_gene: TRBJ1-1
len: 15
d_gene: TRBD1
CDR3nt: TGCGCCAGCAGCTTTGGGGGACAGATGAACACTGAAGCTTTCTTT
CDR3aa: CASSFGGQMNTEAFF